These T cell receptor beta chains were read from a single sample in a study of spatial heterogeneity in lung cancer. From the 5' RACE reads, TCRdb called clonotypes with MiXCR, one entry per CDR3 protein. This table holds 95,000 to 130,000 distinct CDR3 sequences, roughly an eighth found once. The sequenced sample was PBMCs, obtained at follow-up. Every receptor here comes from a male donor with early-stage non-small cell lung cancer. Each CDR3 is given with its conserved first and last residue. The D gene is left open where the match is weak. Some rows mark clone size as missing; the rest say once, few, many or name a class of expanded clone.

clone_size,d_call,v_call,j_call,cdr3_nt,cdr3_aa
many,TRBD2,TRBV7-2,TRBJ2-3,TGTGCCAGCAGCGCCCCCAGCCTGTGGCGGGGGAGTGGCACAGATACGCAGTATTTT,CASSAPSLWRGSGTDTQYF
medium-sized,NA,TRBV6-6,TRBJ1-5,TGTGCCACCAAAATTGACAGCAATCAGCCCCAGCATTTT,CATKIDSNQPQHF
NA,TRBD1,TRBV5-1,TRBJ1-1,TGCGCCAGCAGCCAGGGGGCCCTCAACACTGAAGCTTTCTTT,CASSQGALNTEAFF
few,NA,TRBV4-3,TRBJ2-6,TGCGCCAGCAGCCAAGCTCTGATCTTTGGGGCCAACGTCCTGACTTTC,CASSQALIFGANVLTF
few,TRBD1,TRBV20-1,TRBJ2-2,TGCAGTGCTAGCGACAGGGGAGATGGGGAGCTGTTTTTT,CSASDRGDGELFF
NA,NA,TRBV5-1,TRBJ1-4,TGCGCCAGCAGCTTGGCCCGCAGGATTGATGAAAAACTGTTTTTT,CASSLARRIDEKLFF
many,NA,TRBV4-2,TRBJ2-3,TGTGCCAGCAGCCAAGGAGCGGGTACGCAGTATTTT,CASSQGAGTQYF
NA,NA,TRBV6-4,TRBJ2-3,TGTGCCAGCAGTTCCGTGGGGCTGGGCACAGATACGCAGTATTTT,CASSSVGLGTDTQYF
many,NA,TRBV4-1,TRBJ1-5,TGCGCCAGCAGCCAAGGATCAGGATTCGAGCAGCCCCAGCATTTT,CASSQGSGFEQPQHF
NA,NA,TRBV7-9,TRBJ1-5,TGTGCCAGCGGTAGCTTAGGCCCTCGCAATCAGCCCCAGCATTTT,CASGSLGPRNQPQHF
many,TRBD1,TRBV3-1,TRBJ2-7,TGTGCCAGCAGCCAAGAAGGGACAGGGGTTCGTGAGCAGTACTTC,CASSQEGTGVREQYF
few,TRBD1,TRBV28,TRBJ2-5,TGTGCCAGCCACCGACAGGGGATATACCAAGAGACCCAGTACTTC,CASHRQGIYQETQYF
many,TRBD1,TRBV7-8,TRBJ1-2,TGTGCCAGCAGCCCACAGGGGGCGGATGGCTACACCTTC,CASSPQGADGYTF
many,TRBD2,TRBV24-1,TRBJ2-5,TGTGCCACCAGTGATTTGCCGGGGGGGGAGACCCAGTACTTC,CATSDLPGGETQYF
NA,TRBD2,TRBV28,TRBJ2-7,TGTGCCAGCAGTTTCCTCGCGGGGGTAACCTACGAGCAGTACTTC,CASSFLAGVTYEQYF
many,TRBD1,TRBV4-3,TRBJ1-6,TGCGCCAGCAGCCAAGCACGACAGGGAAATAATTCACCCCTCCACTTT,CASSQARQGNNSPLHF
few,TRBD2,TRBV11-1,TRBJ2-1,TGTGCCAGCAGCCCAGGACTAGCGGGGGGTCAAAGGGAGCAGTTCTTC,CASSPGLAGGQREQFF
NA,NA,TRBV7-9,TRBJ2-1,TGTGCCAGCAGCTTAGAAGGGTTCCATGAGCAGTTCTTC,CASSLEGFHEQFF
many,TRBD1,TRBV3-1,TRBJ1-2,TGTGCCAGCAGCCAAGGGACAGGGGGACTCTATGGCTACACCTTC,CASSQGTGGLYGYTF
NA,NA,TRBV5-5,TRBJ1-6,TGTGCCAGCAGCTTGGTTGCAGGGATGAATTCACCCCTCCACTTT,CASSLVAGMNSPLHF
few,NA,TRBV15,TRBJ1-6,TGTGCCACCAGCAGAGTTACCTCTTCTTCACCCCTCCACTTT,CATSRVTSSSPLHF
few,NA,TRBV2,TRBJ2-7,TGTGCCAGCAGTGAGCGTCTTCTCTACGAGCAGTACTTC,CASSERLLYEQYF
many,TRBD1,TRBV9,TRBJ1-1,TGTGCCAGCAGCCCAGGGGGCGGAACTGAAGCTTTCTTT,CASSPGGGTEAFF
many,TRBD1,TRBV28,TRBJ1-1,TGTGCCAGCGGTGGGGGACAGCCGAACACTGAAGCTTTCTTT,CASGGGQPNTEAFF
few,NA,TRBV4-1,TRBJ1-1,TGCGCCAGCAGCCACCCTTCTACAGGGTCTGAAGCTTTCTTT,CASSHPSTGSEAFF
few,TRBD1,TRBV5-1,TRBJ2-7,TGCGCCAGCAGCTGGGACAGTGCGAATTCCTACGAGCAGTACTTC,CASSWDSANSYEQYF
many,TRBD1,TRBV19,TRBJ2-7,TGTGCCAGTAGTCCGGGACAGGAGCCCGAGCAGTACTTC,CASSPGQEPEQYF